This T cell receptor (beta chain) was recovered during a study of T cell responses to AZD1222 COVID-19 vaccine (dated by TCRdb to about 2021). Context from the whole study: A total of over 230 trial participants underwent TCR sequencing, of whom 200 to 220 received two doses of AZD1222 and about 25 received two doses of the MenACWY control vaccine. Trial participants were enrolled into age subgroups of 18-55, 56-69 and 70-plus years, which contained approximately 150, 28 and 58 TCR-sequenced participants, respectively. Paper-wide results and their limitations: Conclusions about previously exposed vaccinees were limited because only 6 or 7 AZD1222 recipients were SARS-CoV-2 seropositive at baseline. Because no day 14 peak-response samples were available, repertoires were characterized only after the peak T cell response. Participants were mostly white British, with more females than males. The authors suggested clonal diversity may have been underestimated. Nearly half of unique spike-specific TCRs reportedly recognized epitopes outside regions mutated in the B.1.351 and B.1.1.7 variants. Spike-specific TCR breadth and depth rose significantly after two AZD1222 doses compared with day 0 and with MenACWY recipients. In the small 56-69-year group, the increase in depth fell short of significance, most likely because of low power. CD4 TCRs associated with the vaccine covered the entire spike protein, and the dominant responses were in regions 160-218 and 743-854.

Per the germline V gene, MDHEN is the CDR1 and SYDVKM is the CDR2. The CDR3 goes from the cysteine to the phenylalanine over 14 residues. Just CDR3 DNA is preserved here, 42 bases in frame from base 1. A distance of 8 bases separates the germline ends of V and J, which lose 3 bases and 5 bases respectively. With respect to this clone: Its antigen is currently not known. The input lacks base qualities; no much larger clone sits a single base away.

The CDR3 regions of human TCRbeta chains were subjected to immunosequencing. Concerning the study's data processing: TCRs in the repertoires were matched against a reference library of SARS-CoV-2-specific TCRs that had been generated with the MIRA antigen-specificity platform. Breadth meant the fraction of unique TCRs that were SARS-CoV-2-associated, whereas depth meant the fraction of total T cells that were SARS-CoV-2-associated. Using the MIRA data, each spike-specific TCR was assigned both to the spike region to which the TCR was reactive and to a CD4 or CD8 class. Log10-transformed breadth and depth values were compared by one-way ANOVA with Sidak's multiple comparisons tests. Drawn from immuneACCESS, this table holds only the in-frame rearrangements with V and J called that TCRdb kept. Clones are partly lost; checked studies trace under half to an unresolved V gene and leave the rest unexplained. V, J and clone size reflect that table, while D and trimming were determined from the DNA. The sample table holds under 150,000 clones, of which nearly 95% were seen once. Roughly 3.5% of the sample rests with the top ten.

The sample's time point label, in plain terms: about 28 days (+/-7) after the second vaccine dose. AZD1222 recipients given second doses at about 4 weeks or at about 12 weeks were pooled, since spike-specific TCR depth and breadth were not found to differ between the two schedules. Samples from vaccinated people were obtained from the UK trials COV001 and COV002, which included a single-blind randomized controlled phase 2/3 trial of AZD1222 (ChAdOx1 nCoV-19) in healthy adults. Trial participant PBMC samples were collected at day 0 and day 28 after the second dose for TCRbeta chain sequencing. The sequences come from peripheral blood, collected 28 days after the second AZD1222 dose. This receptor chain uses TRBV28 and TRBJ1-6; TRBD1 is a weak D gene call, 6 bases matching. This receptor was obtained from an adult who received the AZD1222 COVID-19 vaccine. The DNA sequence follows: TGTGCCAGCAGTTTTGGGACAAATAATTCACCCCTCCACTTT. The translation is CASSFGTNNSPLHF.